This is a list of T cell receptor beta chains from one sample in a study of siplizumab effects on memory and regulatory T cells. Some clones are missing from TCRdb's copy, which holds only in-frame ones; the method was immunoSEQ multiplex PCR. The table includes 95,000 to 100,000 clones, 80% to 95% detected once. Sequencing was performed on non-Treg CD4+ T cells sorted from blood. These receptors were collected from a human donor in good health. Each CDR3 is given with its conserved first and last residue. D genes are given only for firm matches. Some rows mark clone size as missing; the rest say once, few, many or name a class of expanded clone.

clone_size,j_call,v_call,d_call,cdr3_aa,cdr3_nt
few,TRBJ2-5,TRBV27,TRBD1,CASSSWTGEGKTQYF,TGTGCCAGCAGTTCCTGGACAGGCGAGGGAAAGACCCAGTACTTC
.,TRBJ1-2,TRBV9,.,CASRIGQNANYGYTF,TGTGCCAGCAGAATTGGACAGAATGCTAACTATGGCTACACCTTC
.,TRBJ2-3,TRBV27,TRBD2,CASRASGGRTDTQYF,TGTGCCAGCAGGGCTAGCGGGGGGCGCACAGATACGCAGTATTTT
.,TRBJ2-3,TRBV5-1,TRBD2,CASSLGLAGSTDTQYF,TGCGCCAGCAGCTTGGGACTAGCGGGAAGCACAGATACGCAGTATTTT
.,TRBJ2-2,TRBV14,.,CASSQAATPNTGELFF,TGTGCCAGCAGCCAAGCTGCGACACCGAACACCGGGGAGCTGTTTTTT
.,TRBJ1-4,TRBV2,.,CASSEEQGAELFF,TGTGCCAGCAGTGAAGAGCAGGGCGCGGAACTGTTTTTT
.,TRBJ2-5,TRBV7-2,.,CASSLYLRVETQYF,TGTGCCAGCAGCTTATACTTGAGGGTAGAGACCCAGTACTTC
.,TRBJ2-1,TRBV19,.,CASSFPPGPQFF,TGTGCCAGTAGTTTCCCCCCGGGACCCCAGTTCTTC
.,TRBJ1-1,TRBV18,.,CASSPPLGSMNTEAFF,TGTGCCAGCTCACCACCGCTCGGATCTATGAACACTGAAGCTTTCTTT
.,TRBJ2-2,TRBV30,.,CASWNGNTGELFF,TGTGCCTCCTGGAACGGGAACACCGGGGAGCTGTTTTTT
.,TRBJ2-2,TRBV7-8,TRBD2,CASRTSGRGPGELFF,TGTGCCAGCAGAACTAGCGGGAGGGGCCCCGGGGAGCTGTTTTTT
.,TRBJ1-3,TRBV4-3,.,CASSQNLQGMGGNTIYF,TGCGCCAGCAGCCAAAACCTACAGGGCATGGGTGGAAACACCATATATTTT
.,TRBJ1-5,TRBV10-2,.,CASSQPGESNQPQHF,TGCGCCAGCAGCCAGCCGGGGGAGAGCAATCAGCCCCAGCATTTT
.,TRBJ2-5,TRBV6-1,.,CASSERGSSVTQYF,TGTGCCAGCAGTGAACGGGGGAGTAGCGTGACCCAGTACTTC
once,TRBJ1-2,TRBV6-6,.,CASSQDGIYGYTF,TGTGCCAGCAGCCAGGACGGGATCTATGGCTACACCTTC
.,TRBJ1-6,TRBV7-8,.,CASSFGTLNSPLHF,TGTGCCAGCAGCTTCGGGACCCTTAATTCACCCCTCCACTTT